This TCR beta chain is from a study of T cell repertoires in cytomegalovirus infection (dated by TCRdb to between 2017 and 2020). Turning to the overall study: Recently identified HLA-C-restricted CMV epitopes, whose presentation resists viral immunomodulation, were targeted by peptide stimulations together with well-studied HLA-B-restricted epitopes. Donor HLA type was relevant to the analysis, as public TCR beta signatures indicated carriage of CMV infection together with the matching HLA type. The paper as a whole reports these results and caveats: The ex vivo response was dominated by HLA-C-restricted CMV-specific TCR beta clonotypes, which also provided the single most frequent clonotype in two of eight donors. Cumulative frequency of public TCR beta family members discriminated carriers of CMV infection plus the relevant HLA type in this cohort and an independent approximately 340-donor cohort.

This specimen's treatment or condition label, per the study, means: in vitro stimulation with specific CMV peptide epitopes to enrich CMV-specific T cells. These reads were obtained on an Illumina HiSeq 1500. TCRdb itself trimmed the public reads at Q25 with fastp, ran MiXCR and retained productive beta chains. Each record represents a unique CDR3 protein, reported with the most common genes and DNA among its rows. A total of around 750,000 distinct CDR3 sequences appear in this sample, less than 35% of them only once. The ten largest account for over 10% of the sample. For this clonotype: What antigen it recognizes has not been identified. No clone much larger than this one lies a single base away; base qualities are absent.

Trimming at the junction amounts to 3 bases on V and 0 bases on J, and the germline ends lie 5 bases apart. From a lookup of the germline V gene, CDR1 and CDR2 are KGHDR and SFDVKD. The CDR3 runs 14 amino acids, cysteine and phenylalanine included. The kept DNA is CDR3 alone, 42 bases in frame from the first base. The receptor chain draws on TRBV24-1 and TRBJ1-5; the D segment cannot be called with confidence. The sample consisted of cultured CD8+ T cells from PBMCs, taken from culture after CMV antigen stimulation. The receptor's source is a human donor in good health (CMV status not recorded). Some clones in this sample may be carry-over from other donors' samples. The CDR3 corresponds to CATSDQSSNQPQHF. The DNA sequence is as follows: TGTGCCACCAGTGATCAGAGTAGCAATCAGCCCCAGCATTTT.